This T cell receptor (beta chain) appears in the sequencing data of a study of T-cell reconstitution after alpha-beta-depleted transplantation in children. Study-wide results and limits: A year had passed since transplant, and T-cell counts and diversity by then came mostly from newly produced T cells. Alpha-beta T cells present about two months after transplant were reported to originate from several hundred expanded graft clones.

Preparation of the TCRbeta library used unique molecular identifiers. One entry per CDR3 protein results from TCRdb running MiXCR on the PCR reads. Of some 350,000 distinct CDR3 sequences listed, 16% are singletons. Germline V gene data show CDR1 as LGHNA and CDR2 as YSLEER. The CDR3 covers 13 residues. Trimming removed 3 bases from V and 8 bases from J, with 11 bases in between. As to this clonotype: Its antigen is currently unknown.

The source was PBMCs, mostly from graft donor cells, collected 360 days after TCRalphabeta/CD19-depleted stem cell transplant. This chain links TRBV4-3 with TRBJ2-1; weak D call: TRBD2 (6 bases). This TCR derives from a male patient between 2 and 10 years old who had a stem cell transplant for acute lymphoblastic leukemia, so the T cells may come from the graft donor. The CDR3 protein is CASSQGGWDEQFF. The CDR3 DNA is TGCGCCAGCAGCCAGGGGGGATGGGATGAGCAGTTCTTC.